The 22 T cell receptor beta chains given below trace back to one sample, sequenced in a study of blood T cell repertoires in COVID-19. Profiled with immunoSEQ multiplex PCR; TCRdb holds only in-frame clones, not every one. Among approximately 300,000 clones, around 92% were seen once, and the ten largest hold 5% to 7%. Material: peripheral blood. The source is a young man who had recovered from COVID-19.

The CDR3 DNA is TGTGCCAGCAGCGTAGAGGCGGAGGTTCACACAGATACGCAGTATTTT. As protein: CASSVEAEVHTDTQYF. This rearrangement joins TRBV9 to TRBJ2-3, with a tentative D call TRBD2 (5 bases). V lost 0 bases, J lost 2 bases, and 13 bases lay in between. The CDR3 has 16 amino acids. Germline V CDR1 and CDR2: SGDLS, YYNGEE.

The J gene is TRBJ2-2, the V gene TRBV7-2; 10 bases fit TRBD1. This CDR3 has 17 amino acids. CDR1 SGHTA and CDR2 FQGNSA come from the germline V gene. Trimming removed 5 bases from V and 6 bases from J; junction bases left unmatched: 12. CDR3 DNA: TGTGCCAGCAGCATCTCTCCGGGACAGGGGAAGTCCGGGGAGCTGTTTTTT. Encoded protein: CASSISPGQGKSGELFF.

The count of this clone is one. The rearrangement links TRBV19 to TRBJ1-2, with D unclear. CDR3 size: 14 residues. Trimming removed 0 bases from V and 3 bases from J, with 8 bases in between. CDR1 is LNHDA, CDR2 SQIVND, per germline (reference sequence). The CDR3 bases are TGTGCCAGTAGTATAGATTACGCAGACTATGGCTACACCTTC. This encodes CASSIDYADYGYTF.

This clone was seen only once. The V and J genes are TRBV6-5 and TRBJ1-1, with TRBD1 matching over 8 bases. Germline CDR1 MNHEY, CDR2 SVGAGI. J was trimmed by 4 bases and V by 2 bases; bases with no gene match: 6. The length of the CDR3 is 15 residues. Here the CDR3 DNA reads TGTGCCAGCAGTTACCCTCAGGGGGCCGGCACTGAAGCTTTCTTT. Amino acid sequence: CASSYPQGAGTEAFF.

This clone was counted once. The chain uses TRBV2 and TRBJ2-7; a weak D match, TRBD1 (6 bases). In germline, CDR1 is SNHLY, CDR2 FYNNEI. Trimming removed 8 bases from V and 4 bases from J, with 12 bases in between. The CDR3 length is 12 residues. CDR3 nucleotide sequence: TGTGCCAGCCGAGGGGGTCTTTACGAGCAGTACTTC. This sequence encodes CASRGGLYEQYF.

The V and J genes are TRBV6-2 or TRBV6-3 and TRBJ1-5; D call uncertain. The CDR3 consists of 15 residues. Per germline, CDR1 MNHEY and CDR2 SVGEGT. Deletions cut 2 bases from V and 2 bases from J, with 10 bases between. The CDR3 DNA follows: TGTGCCAGCAGTTACGGTCGGGGTGGCAATCAGCCCCAGCATTTT. Its translation: CASSYGRGGNQPQHF.

The chain links TRBV7-2 to TRBJ1-2; weak D call: TRBD1 (6 bases). Germline V gene sequence: CDR1 SGHTA, CDR2 FQGNSA. CDR3 length equals 13 residues. Between the trimmed V and J ends, which lost 5 bases and 8 bases, there was a span of 15 bases. The CDR3 DNA is TGTGCCAGCAGCCTAACAGGGTCCCGGGGCTACACCTTC. Protein: CASSLTGSRGYTF. Full variable domain (remainder filled in from reference TRBV7-2 and TRBJ1-2): GAGVSQSPSNKVTEKGKDVELRCDPISGHTALYWYRQSLGQGLEFLIYFQGNSAPDKSGLPSDRFSAERTGGSVSTLTIQRTQQEDSAVYLCASSLTGSRGYTFGSGTRLTVV.

This clone was recorded once. The J gene is TRBJ1-1, the V gene TRBV5-4; 9 positions match TRBD1. The junction had 7 bases not matched to a gene; V was cut back by 4 bases and J by 0 bases. Germline V gene lookup returns CDR1 SGHNT and CDR2 YYREEE (reference sequence). This CDR3 spans 16 amino acids. The CDR3 loop reads CASSPGTGRVNTEAFF. The CDR3 DNA sequence: TGTGCCAGCAGCCCCGGGACAGGGCGGGTGAACACTGAAGCTTTCTTT.

This clone came up many times. The V gene is TRBV2, the J gene TRBJ2-1; maybe TRBD2 (6 bases). The V end was cut by 6 bases, the J end by 0 bases, with 12 bases between. CDR3 length: 15 amino acids. CDR1 and CDR2 from the germline V gene are SNHLY and FYNNEI. The CDR3 spells CASRLAEGSYNEQFF. CDR3 DNA: TGTGCCAGCAGATTAGCGGAGGGCTCCTACAATGAGCAGTTCTTC.

The V call is TRBV6-5, the J call TRBJ2-5, with 7 bases aligning to TRBD1. Germline V gives CDR1 MNHEY, CDR2 SVGAGI. The CDR3 is made up of 14 amino acids. After removal of 7 bases from V and 3 bases from J, the junction contained 8 bases not matched to a gene. The CDR3 DNA reads TGTGCCAGCACTTCCGGGACAGCTAAAGAGACCCAGTACTTC. This translates into CASTSGTAKETQYF.

This rearrangement joins TRBV6-6 to TRBJ1-5, with 8 bases that match TRBD1. The trim removed 6 bases at V and 0 bases at J, leaving 7 bases unmatched. The CDR3 spans 16 residues. Germline V gene sequence: CDR1 MNHNY, CDR2 SVGAGI (reference sequence). CDR3 sequence: CASRLRGQGSNQPQHF. The DNA for the CDR3 is TGTGCCAGCAGACTCCGCGGACAGGGTAGCAATCAGCCCCAGCATTTT.

V is TRBV2 and J is TRBJ2-3; TRBD2 agrees at 12 bases. In germline, CDR1 is SNHLY, CDR2 FYNNEI. The J segment lost 7 bases and the V segment lost 7 bases, leaving 9 bases of the junction unmatched. CDR3 size: 15 residues. The CDR3 sequence: CASNGLAGSYNTQYF. The CDR3 nucleotides are TGTGCCAGCAACGGACTAGCGGGGTCATACAATACGCAGTATTTT. The full variable domain, its missing parts supplied by reference TRBV2 and TRBJ2-3, is EPEVTQTPSHQVTQMGQEVILRCVPISNHLYFYWYRQILGQKVEFLVSFYNNEISEKSEIFDDQFSVERPDGSNFTLKIRSTKLEDSAMYFCASNGLAGSYNTQYFGPGTRLTVL.

J is TRBJ2-7 and V is TRBV7-9; 8 nucleotides align to TRBD1. Germline CDR1 SEHNR, CDR2 FQNEAQ (reference sequence). The junction had 6 bases not matched to a gene; V was cut back by 5 bases and J by 3 bases. CDR3 length: 14 residues. The CDR3 loop is CASSGGQEFYEQYF. The DNA of the CDR3 is TGTGCCAGCAGCGGGGGACAGGAGTTCTACGAGCAGTACTTC.

The V and J genes are TRBV7-2 and TRBJ1-1; D is unclear. Germline CDR1 is SGHTA and CDR2 is FQGNSA. The CDR3 is made up of 15 amino acids. The V end was cut by 4 bases, the J end by 2 bases, with 14 bases between. The CDR3 is CASSSLTGVNTEAFF. The CDR3 nucleotides are TGTGCCAGCAGCTCATTGACCGGGGTTAACACTGAAGCTTTCTTT.

The rearrangement joins TRBV19 to TRBJ2-1; no clear D gene. The CDR3 extends over 12 amino acids. Per germline, CDR1 LNHDA and CDR2 SQIVND (reference sequence). Trimming stripped 5 bases from V and 6 bases from J, with 8 bases between. The CDR3 protein is CASSFLANEQFF. CDR3 nucleotide sequence: TGTGCCAGTAGTTTCTTAGCCAATGAGCAGTTCTTC.

V gene TRBV25-1 combines with J gene TRBJ2-7, with a weak D call TRBD1 (6 bases). V lost 3 bases and J lost 0, with 9 bases in between. Germline V CDR1 and CDR2: MGHDK, SYGVNS. The CDR3 is 14 amino acids. CDR3 loop: CASSDSQGSYEQYF. In DNA form, the CDR3 reads TGTGCCAGCAGTGATTCACAGGGCTCCTACGAGCAGTACTTC.

V gene TRBV2 combines with J gene TRBJ2-2, with D possibly matching TRBD1 (6 bases). Germline lookup yields CDR1 SNHLY and CDR2 FYNNEI. The CDR3 runs 15 residues. V lost 5 bases to trimming and J lost 0 bases, with 10 bases between them. The CDR3 loop is CASSTGQSNTGELFF. CDR3 in DNA: TGTGCCAGCAGTACGGGACAATCGAACACCGGGGAGCTGTTTTTT.

The J gene is TRBJ2-3, the V gene TRBV24-1; 8 bases line up with TRBD2. Germline V gene data show CDR1 as KGHDR and CDR2 as SFDVKD. The J segment lost 8 bases and the V segment lost 2 bases, leaving 11 bases of the junction unmatched. The CDR3 has 16 amino acids. The CDR3 DNA reads as TGTGCCACCAGTGATTCTGCTAGCGGGTTCTTTCTTACGCAGTATTTT. Residues: CATSDSASGFFLTQYF.

V is TRBV7-3 and J is TRBJ2-3; a weak D match, TRBD2 (5 bases). The V gene lost 3 bases and the J gene lost 0 bases, with 7 bases spanning the gap. The CDR3 is 14 residues long. CDR1 and CDR2 from the germline V gene are SGHTA and FQGTGA. CDR3 in DNA: TGTGCCAGCAGCTTCTCGGGGAGCACAGATACGCAGTATTTT. This gives the protein CASSFSGSTDTQYF.

The rearrangement uses TRBV30 and TRBJ2-7; D not certain. In germline, CDR1 is GTSNPN, CDR2 SVGIG (reference sequence). V was shortened by 0 bases and J by 3 bases, with 12 bases between the two germline ends. This CDR3 has 14 residues. The CDR3 DNA reads as TGTGCCTGGAGTGTAACCAGGATAAACTACGAGCAGTACTTC. Translating it yields CAWSVTRINYEQYF.

The rearrangement joins TRBV19 to TRBJ1-2; the D gene is possibly TRBD1 (5 bases). Trimming removed 11 bases at V and 3 bases at J, with 13 bases between. The CDR3 has 12 residues. Germline lookup yields CDR1 LNHDA and CDR2 SQIVND (reference sequence). CDR3 sequence: CAGWGPYYGYTF. The CDR3 DNA follows: TGTGCCGGGTGGGGCCCCTACTATGGCTACACCTTC.

The table lists this clone with a few counts. The chain recombines TRBV23-1 with TRBJ1-2, with TRBD1 identical over 7 bases. TRBV23-1 is assigned to the ORF class and has an uncertain function. Losses at the gene ends were 2 bases for V and 6 bases for J; bases not matched to a gene: 6. This CDR3 has 14 amino acids. CDR3 sequence: CASSQVRGRDGYTF. The DNA of the CDR3 is TGCGCCAGCAGTCAAGTAAGGGGGCGGGATGGCTACACCTTC.